The T cell receptor beta chain under discussion was sequenced for a study of identical twins. Study-level results: A cross-sectional statistical analysis, not follow-up of the same donors, supported the conclusions.

Germline V lookup: CDR1 SQVTM, CDR2 ANQGSEA. The CDR3 sequence is 11 residues long. Trimming stripped 4 bases from V and 2 bases from J, with 4 bases between. This clonotype was detected a few times. The antigen is undetermined. TCRdb processed the 5' RACE reads anew with MiXCR; each CDR3 protein has one entry. Of 470,000 or so distinct CDR3 sequences in the sample, approximately 24% are singletons; the top ten hold around 3%. This sample was shared with a second study, whose subject was T cells expressing NK-cell markers.

The sample taken for sequencing was CD4+ T cells sorted from blood. This chain connects TRBV29-1 to TRBJ2-3; D uncertain. The receptor's source is a woman in her late teens or twenties in good health. CDR3 region: CSVVTTDTQYF. CDR3 bases: TGCAGCGTTGTAACCACAGATACGCAGTATTTT.